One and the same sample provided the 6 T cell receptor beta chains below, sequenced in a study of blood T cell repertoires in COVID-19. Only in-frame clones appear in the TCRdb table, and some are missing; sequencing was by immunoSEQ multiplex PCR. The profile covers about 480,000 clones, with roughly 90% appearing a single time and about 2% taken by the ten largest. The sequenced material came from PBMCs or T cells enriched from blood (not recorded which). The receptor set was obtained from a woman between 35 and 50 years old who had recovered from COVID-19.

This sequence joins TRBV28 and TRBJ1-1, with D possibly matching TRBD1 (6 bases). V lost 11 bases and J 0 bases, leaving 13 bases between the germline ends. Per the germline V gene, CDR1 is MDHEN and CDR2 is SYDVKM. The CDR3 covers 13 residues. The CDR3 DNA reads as TGTGCCTTGAACACAGGGTTGAACACTGAAGCTTTCTTT. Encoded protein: CALNTGLNTEAFF.

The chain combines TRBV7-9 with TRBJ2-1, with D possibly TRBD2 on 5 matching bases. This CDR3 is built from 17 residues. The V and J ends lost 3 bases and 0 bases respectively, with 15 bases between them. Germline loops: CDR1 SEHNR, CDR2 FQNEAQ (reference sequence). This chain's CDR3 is CASSLEESLSSYNEQFF. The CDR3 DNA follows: TGTGCCAGCAGCTTGGAGGAGTCGTTAAGCTCCTACAATGAGCAGTTCTTC.

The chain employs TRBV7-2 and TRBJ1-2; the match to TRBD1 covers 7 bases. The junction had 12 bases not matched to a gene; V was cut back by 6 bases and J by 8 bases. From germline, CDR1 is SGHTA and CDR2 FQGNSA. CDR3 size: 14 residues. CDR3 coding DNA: TGTGCCAGCAGTTCTACCGGGACAGCTTCCGGCTACACCTTC. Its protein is CASSSTGTASGYTF.

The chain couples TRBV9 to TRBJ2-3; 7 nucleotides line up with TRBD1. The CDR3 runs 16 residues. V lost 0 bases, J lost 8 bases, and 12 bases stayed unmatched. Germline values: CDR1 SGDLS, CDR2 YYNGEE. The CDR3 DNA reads TGTGCCAGCAGCGTAGAAGGGGACAGTTTCGTTGTTACGCAGTATTTT. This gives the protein CASSVEGDSFVVTQYF.

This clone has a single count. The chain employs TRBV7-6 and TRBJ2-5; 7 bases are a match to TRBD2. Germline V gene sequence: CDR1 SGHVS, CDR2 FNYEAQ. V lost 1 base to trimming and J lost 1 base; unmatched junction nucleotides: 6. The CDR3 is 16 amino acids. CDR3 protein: CASSLGWEGSQETQYF. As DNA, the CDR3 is TGTGCCAGCAGCTTAGGATGGGAGGGAAGCCAAGAGACCCAGTACTTC.

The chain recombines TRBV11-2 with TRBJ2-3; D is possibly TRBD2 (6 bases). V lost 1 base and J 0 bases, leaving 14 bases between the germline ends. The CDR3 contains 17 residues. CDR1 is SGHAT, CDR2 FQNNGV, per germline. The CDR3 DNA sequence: TGTGCCAGCAGCTTAGGGGCGGGGCCTCCTAGCACAGATACGCAGTATTTT. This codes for CASSLGAGPPSTDTQYF.